The present TCR beta chain was sequenced within a study of blood T cell repertoires in COVID-19. Study background: Donors in the United States, Italy and Spain gave samples during acute or convalescent COVID-19. Sample material is recorded as cDNA or gDNA derived from T cells, B-cell-depleted T cells, or PBMCs.

Original processing notes: Nucleated cell counts were estimated from reference gene primer amplification. Here immunoSEQ multiplex PCR was the method, and the copy in TCRdb shows in-frame clones only, minus some. V and J calls and clone size are given by that table; D and trimming were obtained from the DNA. The sample yields about 480,000 clones, roughly nine tenths seen once. During active infection, Seattle patients enrolled and were then monitored through disease. Sequencing was performed on peripheral blood. The clonotype originates from a woman in her forties or fifties with COVID-19, enrolled during active disease.

The CDR3 region is CASSLGFVETQYF. The CDR3 nucleotides read TGTGCCAGCTCCCTCGGTTTCGTGGAGACCCAGTACTTC. The chain combines TRBV18 with TRBJ2-5; D is unresolved. V dropped 6 bases and J dropped 5 bases, with 13 bases sitting between them. Germline lookup yields CDR1 KGHSH and CDR2 LQKENI. The CDR3 length is 13 residues.